Sequencing of this T cell receptor beta chain was carried out in a study of blood T cells in healthy people across ages. Germline-derived CDR1 and CDR2 are MDHEN and SYDVKM. Trimming took 3 bases from V and 2 from J, leaving 23 bases between them. This CDR3 is 19 amino acids long. It was with a sample-barcoded 5' primer and a J-beta primer mix that a second PCR of roughly 7 to 12 cycles was run. A template-switch adaptor with 12 random nucleotides tagged each cDNA molecule. Each CDR3 protein is one row after TCRdb ran MiXCR on the 5' RACE reads. The table records 1,500,000 or so distinct CDR3 sequences, roughly 60% of them present only once.

The chain recombines TRBV28 with TRBJ1-5, with D tentatively TRBD1 (5 bases). This clonotype originated in a man aged 18-30 years in good health. The sequenced sample consisted of blood. The CDR3 coding sequence is TGTGCCAGCAGTTTGAGTGCTGGGCAGGGAAGAGTGGGCAATCAGCCCCAGCATTTT. This sequence encodes CASSLSAGQGRVGNQPQHF.